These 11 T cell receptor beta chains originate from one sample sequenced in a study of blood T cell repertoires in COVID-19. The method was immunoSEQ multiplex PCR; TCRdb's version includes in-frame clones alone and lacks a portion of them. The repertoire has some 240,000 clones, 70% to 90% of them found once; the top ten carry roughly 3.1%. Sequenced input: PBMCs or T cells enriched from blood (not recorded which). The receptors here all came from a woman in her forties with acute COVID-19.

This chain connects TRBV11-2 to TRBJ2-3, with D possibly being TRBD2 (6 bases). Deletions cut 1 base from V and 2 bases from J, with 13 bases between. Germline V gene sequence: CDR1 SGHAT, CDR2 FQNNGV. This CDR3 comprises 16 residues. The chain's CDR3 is CASSLVLPGVTDTQYF. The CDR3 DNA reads TGTGCCAGCAGCTTAGTACTCCCGGGGGTCACAGATACGCAGTATTTT.

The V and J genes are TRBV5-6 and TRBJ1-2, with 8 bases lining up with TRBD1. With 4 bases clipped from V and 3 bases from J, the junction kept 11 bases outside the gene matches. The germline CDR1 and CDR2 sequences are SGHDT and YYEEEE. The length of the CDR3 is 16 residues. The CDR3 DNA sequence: TGTGCCAGCAGCGCGGACAGGGAATTTGAAGACTATGGCTACACCTTC. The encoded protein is CASSADREFEDYGYTF. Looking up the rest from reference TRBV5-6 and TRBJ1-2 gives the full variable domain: DAGVTQSPTHLIKTRGQQVTLRCSPKSGHDTVSWYQQALGQGPQFIFQYYEEEERQRGNFPDRFSGHQFPNYSSELNVNALLLGDSALYLCASSADREFEDYGYTFGSGTRLTVV.

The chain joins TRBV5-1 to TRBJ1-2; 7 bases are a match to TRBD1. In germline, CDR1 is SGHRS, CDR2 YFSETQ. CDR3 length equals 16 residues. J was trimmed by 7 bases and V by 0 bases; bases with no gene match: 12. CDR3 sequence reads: CASSLARQGLLRGYTF. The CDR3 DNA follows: TGCGCCAGCAGCTTGGCCCGACAGGGCCTCCTGCGTGGCTACACCTTC.

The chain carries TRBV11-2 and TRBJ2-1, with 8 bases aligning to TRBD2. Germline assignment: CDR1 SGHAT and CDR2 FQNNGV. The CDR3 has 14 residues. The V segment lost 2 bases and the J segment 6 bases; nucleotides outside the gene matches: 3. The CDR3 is CASSLNGGANEQFF. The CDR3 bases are TGTGCCAGCAGCTTAAACGGGGGGGCCAATGAGCAGTTCTTC. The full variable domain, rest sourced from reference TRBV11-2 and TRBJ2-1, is EAGVAQSPRYKIIEKRQSVAFWCNPISGHATLYWYQQILGQGPKLLIQFQNNGVVDDSQLPKDRFSAERLKGVDSTLKIQPAKLEDSAVYLCASSLNGGANEQFFGPGTRLTVL.

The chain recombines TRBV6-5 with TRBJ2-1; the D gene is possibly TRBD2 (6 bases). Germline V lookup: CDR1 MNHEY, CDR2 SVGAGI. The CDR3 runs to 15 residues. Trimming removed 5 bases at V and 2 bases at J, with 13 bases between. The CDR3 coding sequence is TGTGCCAGCAGTCGCGCTAGCGACCCCTACAATGAGCAGTTCTTC. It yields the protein CASSRASDPYNEQFF.

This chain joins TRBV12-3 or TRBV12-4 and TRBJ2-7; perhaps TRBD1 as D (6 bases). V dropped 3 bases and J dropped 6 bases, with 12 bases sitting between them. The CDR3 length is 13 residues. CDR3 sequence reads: CASSFNRVGEQYF. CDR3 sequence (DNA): TGTGCCAGCAGTTTCAACAGGGTCGGCGAGCAGTACTTC.

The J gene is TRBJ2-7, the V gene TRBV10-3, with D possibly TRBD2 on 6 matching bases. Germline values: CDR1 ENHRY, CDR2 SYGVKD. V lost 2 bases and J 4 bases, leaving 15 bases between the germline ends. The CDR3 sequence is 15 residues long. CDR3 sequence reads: CAISEPLTGDYEQYF. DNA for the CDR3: TGTGCCATCAGTGAGCCCCTAACGGGAGATTACGAGCAGTACTTC.

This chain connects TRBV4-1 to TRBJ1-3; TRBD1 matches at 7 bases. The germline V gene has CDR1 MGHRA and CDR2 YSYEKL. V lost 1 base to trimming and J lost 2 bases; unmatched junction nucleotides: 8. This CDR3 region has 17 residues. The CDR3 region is CASSQADRVLTGNTIYF. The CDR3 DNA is TGCGCCAGCAGCCAAGCTGACAGGGTCTTAACTGGAAACACCATATATTTT.

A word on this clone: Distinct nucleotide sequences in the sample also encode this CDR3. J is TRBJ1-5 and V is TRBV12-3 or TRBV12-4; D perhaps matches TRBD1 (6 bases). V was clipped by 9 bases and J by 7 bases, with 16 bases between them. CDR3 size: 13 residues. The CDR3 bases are TGTGCCAGTTCGTCACAGGGAACCCAGCCCCAGCATTTT. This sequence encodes CASSSQGTQPQHF.

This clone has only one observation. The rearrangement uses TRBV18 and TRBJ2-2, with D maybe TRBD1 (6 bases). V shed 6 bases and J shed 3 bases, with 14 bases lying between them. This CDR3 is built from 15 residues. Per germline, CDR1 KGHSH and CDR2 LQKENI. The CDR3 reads CASSVRQDYTGELFF. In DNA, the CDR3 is TGTGCCAGCTCCGTACGACAGGATTACACCGGGGAGCTGTTTTTT.

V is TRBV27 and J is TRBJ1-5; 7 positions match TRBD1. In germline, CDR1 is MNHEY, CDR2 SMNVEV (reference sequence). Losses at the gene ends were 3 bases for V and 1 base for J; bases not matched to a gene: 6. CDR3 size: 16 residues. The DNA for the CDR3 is TGTGCCAGCAGTTTCACAGGGGTAGGGAGCAATCAGCCCCAGCATTTT. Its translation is CASSFTGVGSNQPQHF.